This record concerns one T cell receptor (beta chain) sequence. No antigen is known for it. Primers for the PCR totalled 60 Vbeta and 13 Jbeta. Clones were read by immunoSEQ multiplex PCR, and TCRdb kept only the in-frame ones, dropping some. The sample lists about 96,000 clones; around four fifths were seen once. This sample was taken from a study of cytomegalovirus exposure and HLA in healthy donors. Whole-study findings and limits: Previous analysis showed most TCR beta V segments were productive about 87% or about 30% of the time.

The germline CDR1 and CDR2 sequences are MNHEY and SMNVEV (reference sequence). There are 12 residues in the CDR3. V lost 8 bases, J lost 5 bases, and 13 bases lay in between. Input material: PBMCs. This clonotype was obtained from a man younger than 45 in good health and CMV-seronegative. The gene calls are TRBV27 and TRBJ2-7; D ambiguous. The CDR3 loop is CASWANQHEQYF. The CDR3 DNA reads as TGTGCCAGCTGGGCTAACCAACACGAGCAGTACTTC.